The rows below give T cell receptor beta chains drawn from one sample of a study of OX40 agonist ivuxolimab in advanced cancers. Some clones are missing from TCRdb's copy, which holds only in-frame ones; the method was immunoSEQ multiplex PCR. This table has 8,500 to 13,000 clones, about 76% appearing once. The sample consisted of CD4+ or CD8+ T cells sorted from blood, taken in a trial of the OX40 agonist ivuxolimab. Receptor source: an adult with an advanced solid tumor such as melanoma, head and neck, liver or kidney cancer. The CDR3 runs from the conserved cysteine through the conserved F or W.

TRBV25-1	13	TRBJ2-7	CASSVRESFEQYF
TRBV29-1	13	TRBJ2-7	CSVEGGESYEPYF
TRBV4-3	14	TRBJ2-7	CASSQTDSSYEQYF
TRBV7-9	14	TRBJ2-1	CASSLTGTYNEQFF
TRBV7-9	17	TRBJ2-4	CASSRTSGRLAKNIQYF
TRBV6-5	13	TRBJ2-1	CATAGRSNNEQFF
TRBV27	13	TRBJ2-2	CASSFGRTGELFF
TRBV2	11	TRBJ1-1	CARDGNTEAFF
TRBV19	20	TRBJ2-7	CASSTRLLVAGTTRTYEQYF
TRBV27	14	TRBJ2-1	CASSLNLGWDEQFF
TRBV6-6	15	TRBJ2-1	CASSLGVRVPNEQFF
TRBV7-2	14	TRBJ1-1	CASSLGGAGTEAFF
TRBV30	17	TRBJ2-7	CAWSAQTYSGSEYEQYF
TRBV28	13	TRBJ1-2	CASSRQGSLGYTF
TRBV7-9	16	TRBJ2-1	CASSYFFAGVSNEQFF
TRBV18	14	TRBJ1-5	CASSPTGPNQPQHF
TRBV10-2	15	TRBJ2-7	CASSEGAGGPNEQYF